A selection of T cell receptor beta chains follows, all from one sample in a study of blood T cells in healthy people across ages. TCRdb itself ran the 5' RACE reads through MiXCR, one entry per CDR3 protein. The sample contains 650,000 to 800,000 distinct CDR3 sequences, under 55% of which appear only once. Sequencing was performed on blood. The origin of the receptors is a man in his fifties or sixties in good health. The CDR3 runs from the conserved cysteine through the conserved F or W. The order of the fields is V gene, D gene, J gene, clone size, CDR3 DNA, CDR3 protein. A D gene is named only where the DNA matches it firmly. Rows give clone size only sometimes, using once, few, many, or a class for an expanded clone.

TRBV6-5	TRBD1	TRBJ2-7	.	TGTGCCAGCAGTTACGGACAGGGCGGAATTTACGTGCAGTACTTC	CASSYGQGGIYVQYF
TRBV11-1	.	TRBJ2-3	once	TGTGCCAGCAGCTTAGGGGGTCGGCTTGGGGATACGCAGTATTTT	CASSLGGRLGDTQYF
TRBV4-1	TRBD2	TRBJ2-7	.	TGCGCCAGCAGCCAAGGGTGGGCGGGGGTAGATTCCTACGAGCAGTACTTC	CASSQGWAGVDSYEQYF
TRBV27	.	TRBJ2-6	.	TGTCCCAGCAGTTTGGTAGGGGGAAGCTCTGGGGCCAACGTCCTGACTTTC	CPSSLVGGSSGANVLTF
TRBV6-6	.	TRBJ1-1	few	TGTGCCAGCAGTTACGCTGAGACAGGCACTGAAGCTTTCTTT	CASSYAETGTEAFF
TRBV28	.	TRBJ2-6	.	TGTGCCAGCAGTTCAATATCGGGGACGTACCCCCTCTCTGGGGCCAACGTCCTGACTTTC	CASSSISGTYPLSGANVLTF
TRBV4-3	.	TRBJ2-3	once	TGCGCCAGCAGCCAAGGTGGTTGGGGTAGCAGAAGCACAGATACGCAGTATTTT	CASSQGGWGSRSTDTQYF
TRBV4-3	.	TRBJ1-6	.	TGCGCCAGCAGCCAGCGACAGGATTCACCCCTCCACTTT	CASSQRQDSPLHF
TRBV11-3	.	TRBJ2-1	.	TGTGCCAGCAGCCCCCCACGAGGGCGGGGCAATGAGCAGTTCTTC	CASSPPRGRGNEQFF
TRBV5-1	.	TRBJ2-5	.	TGCGCCAGCAGCTTCCCGGCCAAAAGTCAAGAGACCCAGTACTTC	CASSFPAKSQETQYF
TRBV9	.	TRBJ2-1	.	TGTGCCAGCAGCGGGGTAGGTCGTGGGAATGAGCAGTTCTTC	CASSGVGRGNEQFF
TRBV28	TRBD1	TRBJ1-2	.	TGTGCCGGCAGTCCCGGGACAGCTAACTATGGCTACACCTTC	CAGSPGTANYGYTF
TRBV2	.	TRBJ2-7	.	TGTGCCAGCAAGCAGACTAATCTCTACGAGCAGTACTTC	CASKQTNLYEQYF
TRBV9	.	TRBJ1-4	.	TGTGCCAGCAGCGCGGGGGCGGACAATGAAAAACTGTTTTTT	CASSAGADNEKLFF
TRBV28	.	TRBJ2-6	.	TGTGCCAGCAGTTTATGGTCCTCGACAGACGCGCCCGCTGGGGCCAACGTCCTGACTTTC	CASSLWSSTDAPAGANVLTF
TRBV20-1	TRBD1	TRBJ2-7	once	TGCAGTGCAACGGCCGGGACAGGGGCCCACGAGCAGTACTTC	CSATAGTGAHEQYF
TRBV10-3	.	TRBJ1-4	.	TGTGCCATCGGAGCCACAGGAGCAACTAATGAAAAACTGTTTTTT	CAIGATGATNEKLFF
TRBV6-2/TRBV6-3	.	TRBJ2-1	few	TGTGCCAGCACCTTAGGGCCCGGGGGCGCGAGTGGGTCCTACAATGAGCAGTTCTTC	CASTLGPGGASGSYNEQFF
TRBV30	.	TRBJ2-7	few	TGTGCCTGGAGTGTTCTTCATCGTTCCTACGAGCAGTACTTC	CAWSVLHRSYEQYF
TRBV4-3	TRBD2	TRBJ2-7	many	TGCGCCAGCAGTTTACAGCGGGGCCCCTCCTACGAGCAGTACTTC	CASSLQRGPSYEQYF
TRBV27	TRBD1	TRBJ2-1	.	TGTGCCAGCAGCTTTGATCGACAGGGGGCAAATGAGCAGTTCTTC	CASSFDRQGANEQFF
TRBV7-9	TRBD1	TRBJ2-3	.	TGTGCCAGCAGGCCGGACAGGAGCAGCACAGATACGCAGTATTTT	CASRPDRSSTDTQYF
TRBV20-1	.	TRBJ2-7	few	TGCAGTGCTAGAGTTCTACAGGGTCCCTACGAGCAGTACTTC	CSARVLQGPYEQYF
TRBV12-3/TRBV12-4	TRBD2	TRBJ2-3	.	TGTGCCAGCAGTTTGGCGGGGGGGCAGTGGATTGTGCAGTATTTT	CASSLAGGQWIVQYF
TRBV30	.	TRBJ1-2	.	TGTGCCTGGAGTGTACGGGGCCTTTATGGCTACACCTTC	CAWSVRGLYGYTF
TRBV7-7	TRBD2	TRBJ2-5	few	TGTGCCAGCAGAAGAATAGCGGGGGCCCAAGAGACCCAGTACTTC	CASRRIAGAQETQYF
TRBV6-5	TRBD1	TRBJ2-3	few	TGTGCCAGCGCCCCCTCAGGGGGTGTTGGTACAGATACGCAGTATTTT	CASAPSGGVGTDTQYF
TRBV4-3	TRBD1	TRBJ1-1	.	TGCGCCAGCAGCCAATTAGACAGGGTATTAACTGAAGCTTTCTTT	CASSQLDRVLTEAFF
TRBV10-3	TRBD1	TRBJ2-6	few	TGTGCCATCAGCGGTGGACAGGGTTTCTCTGGGGCCAACGTCCTGACTTTC	CAISGGQGFSGANVLTF
TRBV25-1	.	TRBJ1-2	.	TGTGCCAGCAGTGCTTTCCCACAGGGATCTAACTATGGCTACACCTTC	CASSAFPQGSNYGYTF
TRBV5-5	TRBD2	TRBJ2-5	.	TGTGCCAGCAGCTTGTGGACTAGTCAAGAGACCCAGTACTTC	CASSLWTSQETQYF
TRBV3-1	TRBD1	TRBJ1-4	.	TGTGTCAGCAGCCGAGGGCCGACAGGGCTTAATGAAAAACTGTTTTTT	CVSSRGPTGLNEKLFF
TRBV6-5	TRBD1	TRBJ1-1	.	TGTGCCAGCAGTCCCGCGGGACAGGGGACTGAAGCTTTCTTT	CASSPAGQGTEAFF
TRBV6-2/TRBV6-3	.	TRBJ1-6	few	TGTGCCAGCATCTACCTTTCTACAGGCAAGAGGACCTATAATTCACCCCTCCACTTT	CASIYLSTGKRTYNSPLHF
TRBV5-1	.	TRBJ2-7	few	TGCGCCAGCCAAATTGACCCGCCTGACTACGAGCAGTACTTC	CASQIDPPDYEQYF
TRBV7-2	TRBD1	TRBJ2-5	few	TGTGCCAGCAGCTCTTCGAACATCAGACAGGGGGCTATGACCCAGTACTTC	CASSSSNIRQGAMTQYF
TRBV7-9	TRBD2	TRBJ2-3	.	TGTGCCAGCAGCCGCCCGGCTAGCGGGGTATCAGATACGCAGTATTTT	CASSRPASGVSDTQYF
TRBV20-1	.	TRBJ2-7	.	TGCAGTGCTAGCCCCAGGGGAGGCGACGAGCAGTACTTC	CSASPRGGDEQYF
TRBV7-2	TRBD1	TRBJ1-2	.	TGTGCCAGCAGCCCTCGTTGGGACAGGTCCGAAGGTCTTGGCTACACCTTC	CASSPRWDRSEGLGYTF
TRBV5-1	TRBD1	TRBJ2-1	few	TGCGCCAGCAGCTCCGGGACAGGGAACTACAATGAGCAGTTCTTC	CASSSGTGNYNEQFF
TRBV29-1	.	TRBJ2-1	few	TGCAGCGTTTCAGGGTTAGGGTCCTACAATGAGCAGTTCTTC	CSVSGLGSYNEQFF
TRBV6-4	.	TRBJ1-1	.	TGTGCCAGCAGTGCCAGAGAGAACACTGAAGCTTTCTTT	CASSARENTEAFF
TRBV4-3	TRBD1	TRBJ1-3	once	TGCGCCAGCAGACAGGACAGGGCCAGGGGCTCTGGAAACACCATATATTTT	CASRQDRARGSGNTIYF
TRBV28	TRBD2	TRBJ2-5	.	TGTGCCAGCAGTTTTGCTAGCGGGGGGGTCGAGACCCAGTACTTC	CASSFASGGVETQYF
TRBV5-6	.	TRBJ2-6	few	TGTGCCAGCAGCATCCAGGCAGGGTTTACCTCTGGGGCCAACGTCCTGACTTTC	CASSIQAGFTSGANVLTF
TRBV20-1	.	TRBJ2-3	.	TGCAGTGCAAACAGAAATCGGGGGGCCGGCACAGATACGCAGTATTTT	CSANRNRGAGTDTQYF
TRBV10-3	TRBD2	TRBJ2-7	.	TGTGCCATCAGTGGGGTCGGGGGGGCACAGGAGCAGTACTTC	CAISGVGGAQEQYF
TRBV7-2	TRBD1	TRBJ2-1	.	TGTGCCAGCAGCCTGGACAGGCAGTCCTACAATGAGCAGTTCTTC	CASSLDRQSYNEQFF
TRBV5-5	.	TRBJ1-5	.	TGTGCCAGCAGCTTGGGACAGGAACAGACACAGCCCCAGCATTTT	CASSLGQEQTQPQHF
TRBV12-3/TRBV12-4	.	TRBJ2-1	.	TGTGCCAGCAGTCGTTTGGACAATGAGCAGTTCTTC	CASSRLDNEQFF
TRBV18	.	TRBJ1-1	few	TGTGCCAGCTCACCGATGGGGAACTCTGAAGCTTTCTTT	CASSPMGNSEAFF
TRBV29-1	.	TRBJ2-1	.	TGCAGCGTTGAAGACCTGGTTGGGGAGCAGTTCTTC	CSVEDLVGEQFF
TRBV5-1	TRBD1	TRBJ2-7	few	TGCGCCAGCAGCGTACAGGGGCGCTACGAGCAGTACTTC	CASSVQGRYEQYF